The 10 T cell receptor beta chains presented below share a single source sample, sequenced in a study of read filtering for tumor transcriptome and immune sequencing (dated by TCRdb to the early 2020s). Sequencing instrument: Illumina HiSeq 4000. TCR libraries were built from roughly 440 ng RNA with the Immunoverse kit, using molecular barcoded adaptors covering alpha/delta and beta/gamma chains. The public reads were quality trimmed at Q25 with fastp and then assembled into clones with MiXCR by TCRdb, keeping productive beta chains. Rows with a matching CDR3 protein are joined into one entry that keeps the most common DNA and genes. This sample gives 100,000 to 150,000 distinct CDR3 sequences in total; 10% to 15% of them show up just once. Of the sample, more than 9.5% falls within the top ten clones. Sequenced: a population of CD138-negative cells sorted from bone marrow. The sample's cell subset or site, from its label and the paper: bone marrow mononuclear cells depleted of CD138+ plasma/myeloma cells by negative magnetic selection. All receptors come from a donor at least 40 years old with multiple myeloma.

This clonotype was counted many times. The chain uses TRBV3-1 and TRBJ1-2; D may be TRBD1 (5 bases). V was cut by 6 bases and J by 8 bases, with 19 bases left in between. CDR3 length equals 14 residues. In germline, CDR1 is LGHDT, CDR2 YNNKEL (reference sequence). CDR3 in DNA: TGTGCCAGCAGAGTATCCTCCAGGGAGGTCGGCTACACCTTC. Translated, it gives CASRVSSREVGYTF. Based on the CDR3 plus reference TRBV3-1 and TRBJ1-2, the full variable domain is DTAVSQTPKYLVTQMGNDKSIKCEQNLGHDTMYWYKQDSKKFLKIMFSYNNKELIINETVPNRFSPKSPDKAHLNLHINSLELGDSAVYFCASRVSSREVGYTFGSGTRLTVV.

In this sample, this clonotype turned up many times. The gene calls are TRBV6-2 or TRBV6-3 and TRBJ2-1; D could derive from TRBD1 or TRBD2 (5 bases each). The length of the CDR3 is 16 residues. The germline CDR1 and CDR2 sequences are MNHEY and SVGEGT. V was pared by 0 bases and J by 3 bases, with 12 bases between. The CDR3 sequence is CASSYSSSGGYNEQFF. The CDR3 bases are TGTGCCAGCAGTTACTCGAGCAGTGGGGGCTACAATGAGCAGTTCTTC.

This clonotype appeared many times. The CDR3 loop reads CASRLYRGSNQPQHF. CDR3 in DNA: TGTGCCAGCAGACTGTACAGGGGTAGCAATCAGCCCCAGCATTTT. V usage is TRBV4-2 and J usage is TRBJ1-5; 7 nucleotides align to TRBD1. CDR1 is LGHNA, CDR2 YNFKEQ, per germline. CDR3 length: 15 amino acids. Losses at the gene ends were 6 bases for V and 0 bases for J; bases not matched to a gene: 5.

For this clonotype: A much more abundant neighbour one base away suggests this may be a read error. The chain combines TRBV7-7 with TRBJ2-3; TRBD2 matches at 8 bases. The CDR3 runs 16 residues. Germline V gives CDR1 SSHAT, CDR2 FNYEAQ (reference sequence). Here the CDR3 DNA reads TGTGCTAGCAGCCGGGGACTAGAGGGAGCGGGAGATACGCAGTATTTT. It is translated as CASSRGLEGAGDTQYF.

This clonotype was recorded at least ten times. The chain combines TRBV6-2 or TRBV6-3 with TRBJ1-1; 7 bases agree with TRBD1. V dropped 5 bases and J dropped 5; count of bases not matched to a gene: 2. The CDR3 totals 12 residues. Germline-derived CDR1 and CDR2 are MNHEY and SVGEGT. In DNA, the CDR3 is TGTGCCAGCAGTATACAGGGGACTGAAGCTTTCTTT. As protein: CASSIQGTEAFF.

There are many counts of this clonotype. The genes are TRBV7-2 and TRBJ1-5; D is undetermined. Trimming left V 0 bases short and J 3 bases short, with 6 bases between. Germline values: CDR1 SGHTA, CDR2 FQGNSA. The CDR3 is 14 amino acids. Written as DNA, the CDR3 is TGTGCCAGCAGCTTAGCGATAGTCAATCAGCCCCAGCATTTT. Translated, it gives CASSLAIVNQPQHF.

This clonotype appeared many times. The chain employs TRBV7-2 and TRBJ2-1; the D is unclear. Deletions cut 6 bases from V and 5 bases from J, with 11 bases between. From germline, CDR1 is SGHTA and CDR2 FQGNSA. This CDR3 has 13 residues. The CDR3 bases are TGTGCCAGCAGGTCCGGGTTACACAATGAGCAGTTCTTC. Translation gives CASRSGLHNEQFF.

This clonotype was seen repeatedly, ten times or more. The gene calls are TRBV3-1 and TRBJ2-3; TRBD2 agrees at 10 bases. Germline trimming cut 6 bases from V and 2 bases from J; bases unmatched to any gene: 11. Germline V gene data show CDR1 as LGHDT and CDR2 as YNNKEL (reference sequence). This CDR3 spans 17 amino acids. In nucleotides, the CDR3 is TGTGCCAGCAGACTCCGCGGAGCGGGGGGGCCCACAGATACGCAGTATTTT. This encodes CASRLRGAGGPTDTQYF.

This clonotype appeared a few times. A read error may explain this, as a much larger clone is one base away. V usage is TRBV5-5 and J usage is TRBJ2-2; TRBD1 is a possible D gene (6 bases). The CDR3 length is 16 residues. Germline CDR1 and CDR2: SGHKS and YYEKEE (reference sequence). The CDR3: CASSANTGYNTGELLF. The CDR3 DNA sequence: TGTGCCAGCAGCGCCAACACAGGGTATAACACCGGGGAGCTGCTTTTT.

This clonotype appeared a few times. The J gene is TRBJ2-7, the V gene TRBV19, with D tentatively TRBD1 (6 bases). The germline V gene has CDR1 LNHDA and CDR2 SQIVND (reference sequence). The CDR3 extends over 14 amino acids. V was clipped by 8 bases and J by 4 bases, with 18 bases between them. CDR3 loop: CASRSPGHGYEQYF. The CDR3 region has the DNA TGTGCCAGTCGTTCCCCGGGACATGGTTACGAGCAGTACTTC.